The rows below give T cell receptor beta chains drawn from one sample of a study of cytomegalovirus exposure and HLA in healthy donors. Clones were read by immunoSEQ multiplex PCR, and TCRdb kept only the in-frame ones, dropping some. The sample includes 150,000 to 200,000 clones, 70% to 80% of them seen just once. The specimen sequenced was PBMCs. The receptors here all came from a woman between 50 and 59 years old in good health and CMV-seronegative. The CDR3 runs from the conserved cysteine through the conserved F or W.

length: 12
V: TRBV7-9
CDR3: CSTSEGITEAFF

length: 18
V: TRBV12-5
CDR3: CASGLGTGWRIAYNEQFF

length: 14
V: TRBV7-9
CDR3: CSSSYRDRAYEQYF

length: 12
V: TRBV18
CDR3: CASSPGGIEAFF

length: 17
V: TRBV28
CDR3: CASKDREILANTGELFF

length: 16
V: TRBV19
CDR3: CASSPPVVLRTDTQYF

length: 19
V: TRBV4-1
CDR3: CANSRTGQGLGFPNEKLFF

length: 14
V: TRBV28
CDR3: CASSLGRLNSPLHF

length: 15
V: TRBV6-6
CDR3: CASSYVKGQNSPLHF

length: 13
V: TRBV14
CDR3: CASSPEMNTEAFF

length: 15
V: TRBV10-3
CDR3: CAIRSSGGSTGELFF

length: 13
V: TRBV10-1
CDR3: CASSRDSSYEQYF

length: 15
V: TRBV2
CDR3: CASESRKNYNSPLHF

length: 15
V: TRBV7-8
CDR3: CASSTSTGVLNIQYF

length: 16
V: TRBV14
CDR3: CASSQVARLPYNEQFF

length: 13
V: TRBV14
CDR3: CASSQDAKQKLFF

length: 11
V: TRBV30
CDR3: CAWSPEVAQYF

length: 16
V: TRBV2
CDR3: CASSEMGLRLTDTQYF

length: 14
V: TRBV6-5
CDR3: CASSYGPGGETQYF

length: 14
V: TRBV28
CDR3: CASSLKRTNTEAFF

length: 11
V: TRBV2
CDR3: CASSTPTPLHF

length: 17
V: TRBV7-2
CDR3: CASSLAVADSSTDTQYF

length: 12
V: TRBV14
CDR3: CASSRAAYGYTF

length: 15
V: TRBV9
CDR3: CASSVGEGLGNTIYF

length: 13
V: TRBV5-1
CDR3: CASSLGRDNEQFF

length: 15
V: TRBV11-2
CDR3: CASSALTTVRDTQYF

length: 13
V: TRBV30
CDR3: CAWSPHTTGELFF

length: 15
V: TRBV10-3
CDR3: CAISGDGAPNTEAFF